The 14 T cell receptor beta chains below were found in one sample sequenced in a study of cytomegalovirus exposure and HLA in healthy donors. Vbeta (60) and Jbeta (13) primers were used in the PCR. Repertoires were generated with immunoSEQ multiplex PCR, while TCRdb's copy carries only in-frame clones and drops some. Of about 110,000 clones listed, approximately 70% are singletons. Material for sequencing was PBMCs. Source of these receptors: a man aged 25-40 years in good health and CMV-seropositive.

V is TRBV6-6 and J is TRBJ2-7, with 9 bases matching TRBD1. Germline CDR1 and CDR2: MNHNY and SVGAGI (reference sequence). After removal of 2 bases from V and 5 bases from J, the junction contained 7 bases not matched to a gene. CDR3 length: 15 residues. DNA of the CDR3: TGTGCCAGCAGTTACCGGGTCGGGACAGGGAACGAGCAGTACTTC. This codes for CASSYRVGTGNEQYF.

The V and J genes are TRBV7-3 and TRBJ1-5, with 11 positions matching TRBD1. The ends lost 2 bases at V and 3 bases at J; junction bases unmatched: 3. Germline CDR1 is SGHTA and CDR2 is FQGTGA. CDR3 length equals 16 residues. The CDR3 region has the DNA TGTGCCAGCAGCTTAGCGGGACAGGGGGTCAATCAGCCCCAGCATTTT. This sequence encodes CASSLAGQGVNQPQHF.

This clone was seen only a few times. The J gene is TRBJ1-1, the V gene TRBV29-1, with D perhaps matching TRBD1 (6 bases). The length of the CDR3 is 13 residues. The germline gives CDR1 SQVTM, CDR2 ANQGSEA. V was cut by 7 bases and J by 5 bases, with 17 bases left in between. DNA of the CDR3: TGCAGCGCAGGGGTAGGGGGAGGGACTGAAGCTTTCTTT. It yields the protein CSAGVGGGTEAFF.

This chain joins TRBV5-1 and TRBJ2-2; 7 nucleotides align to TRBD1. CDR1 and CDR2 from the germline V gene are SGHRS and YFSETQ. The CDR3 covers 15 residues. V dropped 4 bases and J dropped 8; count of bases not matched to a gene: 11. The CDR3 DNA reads TGCGCCAGCAGCCCAACCGCTCAGGGGGTGGGGGAGCTGTTTTTT. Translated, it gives CASSPTAQGVGELFF.

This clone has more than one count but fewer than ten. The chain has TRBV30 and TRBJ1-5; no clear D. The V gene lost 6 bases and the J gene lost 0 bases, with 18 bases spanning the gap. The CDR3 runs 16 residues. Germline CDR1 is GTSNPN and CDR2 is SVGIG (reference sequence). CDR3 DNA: TGTGCCTGTAGCCCACCCGGCAGCCTTAGCAATCAGCCCCAGCATTTT. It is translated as CACSPPGSLSNQPQHF. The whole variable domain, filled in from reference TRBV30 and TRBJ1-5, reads SQTIHQWPATLVQPVGSPLSLECTVEGTSNPNLYWYRQAAGRGLQLLFYSVGIGQISSEVPQNLSASRPQDRQFILSSKKLLLSDSGFYLCACSPPGSLSNQPQHFGDGTRLSIL.

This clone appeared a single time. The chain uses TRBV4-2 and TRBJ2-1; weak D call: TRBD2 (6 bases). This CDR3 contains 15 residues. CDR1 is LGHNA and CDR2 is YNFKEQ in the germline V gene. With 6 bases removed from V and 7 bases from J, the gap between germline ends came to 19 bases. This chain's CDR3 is CASSPTRGTQNEQFF. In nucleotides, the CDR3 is TGTGCCAGCAGTCCCACTCGGGGGACGCAAAATGAGCAGTTCTTC.

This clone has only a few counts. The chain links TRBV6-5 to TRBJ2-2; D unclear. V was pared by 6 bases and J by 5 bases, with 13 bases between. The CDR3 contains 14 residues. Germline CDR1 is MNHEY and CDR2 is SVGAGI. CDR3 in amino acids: CASRLTGGTGELFF. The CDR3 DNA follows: TGTGCCAGCAGACTAACGGGTGGGACCGGGGAGCTGTTTTTT.

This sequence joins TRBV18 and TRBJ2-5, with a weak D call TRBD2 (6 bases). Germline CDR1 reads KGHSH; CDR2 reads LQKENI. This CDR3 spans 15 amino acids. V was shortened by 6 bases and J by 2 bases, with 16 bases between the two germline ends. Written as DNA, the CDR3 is TGTGCCAGCTCCCAAAGGGGCGGGGATCAAGAGACCCAGTACTTC. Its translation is CASSQRGGDQETQYF.

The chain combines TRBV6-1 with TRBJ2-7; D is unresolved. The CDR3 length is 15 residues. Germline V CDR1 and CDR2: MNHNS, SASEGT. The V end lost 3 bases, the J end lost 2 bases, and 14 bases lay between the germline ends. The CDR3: CASSDSRHPPYEQYF. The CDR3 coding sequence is TGTGCCAGCAGTGATTCGAGGCACCCTCCCTACGAGCAGTACTTC.

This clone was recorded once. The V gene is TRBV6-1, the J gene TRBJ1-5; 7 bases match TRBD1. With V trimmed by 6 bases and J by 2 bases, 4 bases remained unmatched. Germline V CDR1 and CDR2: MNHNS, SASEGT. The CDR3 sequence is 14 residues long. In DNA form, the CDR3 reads TGTGCCAGCAGAAACAGGGGAGGCAATCAGCCCCAGCATTTT. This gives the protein CASRNRGGNQPQHF.

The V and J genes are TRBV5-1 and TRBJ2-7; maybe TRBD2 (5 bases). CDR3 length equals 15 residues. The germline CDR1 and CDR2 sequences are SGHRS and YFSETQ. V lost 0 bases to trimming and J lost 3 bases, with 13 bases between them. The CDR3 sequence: CASSLDGNIFYEQYF. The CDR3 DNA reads TGCGCCAGCAGCTTGGACGGGAACATTTTCTACGAGCAGTACTTC.

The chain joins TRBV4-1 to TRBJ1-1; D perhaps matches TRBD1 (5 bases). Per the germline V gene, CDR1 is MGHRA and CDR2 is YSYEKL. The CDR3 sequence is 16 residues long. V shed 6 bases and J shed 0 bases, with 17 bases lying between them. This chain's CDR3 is CASSRTYGLLNTEAFF. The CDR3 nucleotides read TGCGCCAGCAGTCGGACATATGGGCTCCTGAACACTGAAGCTTTCTTT.

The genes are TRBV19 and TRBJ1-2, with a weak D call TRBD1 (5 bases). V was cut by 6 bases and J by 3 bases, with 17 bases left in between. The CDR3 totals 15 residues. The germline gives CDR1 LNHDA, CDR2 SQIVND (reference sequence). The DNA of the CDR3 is TGTGCCAGTAGCAAGGACATTCAGACCTACTATGGCTACACCTTC. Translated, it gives CASSKDIQTYYGYTF.

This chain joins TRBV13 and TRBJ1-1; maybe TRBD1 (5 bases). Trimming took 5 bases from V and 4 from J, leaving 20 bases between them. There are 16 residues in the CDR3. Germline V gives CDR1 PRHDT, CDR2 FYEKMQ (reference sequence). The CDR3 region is CASSPPRGGSSTEAFF. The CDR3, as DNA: TGTGCCAGCAGCCCCCCGCGGGGGGGATCGAGCACTGAAGCTTTCTTT. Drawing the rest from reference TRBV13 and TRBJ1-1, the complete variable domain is AAGVIQSPRHLIKEKRETATLKCYPIPRHDTVYWYQQGPGQDPQFLISFYEKMQSDKGSIPDRFSAQQFSDYHSELNMSSLELGDSALYFCASSPPRGGSSTEAFFGQGTRLTVV.